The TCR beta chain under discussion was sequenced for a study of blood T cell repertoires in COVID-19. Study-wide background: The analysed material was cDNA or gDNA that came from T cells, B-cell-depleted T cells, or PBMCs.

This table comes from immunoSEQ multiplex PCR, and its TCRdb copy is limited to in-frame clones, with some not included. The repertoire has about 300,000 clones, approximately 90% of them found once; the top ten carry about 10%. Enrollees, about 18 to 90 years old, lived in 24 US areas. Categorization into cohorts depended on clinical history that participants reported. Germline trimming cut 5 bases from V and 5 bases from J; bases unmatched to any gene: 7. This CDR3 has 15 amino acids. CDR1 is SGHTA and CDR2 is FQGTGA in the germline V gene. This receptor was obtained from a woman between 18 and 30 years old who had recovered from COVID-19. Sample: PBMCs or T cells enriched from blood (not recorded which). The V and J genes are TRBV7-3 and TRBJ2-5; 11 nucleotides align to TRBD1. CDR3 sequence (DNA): TGTGCCAGCAGCCCTGGGACAGGGGGGTGGGAGACCCAGTACTTC. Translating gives CASSPGTGGWETQYF.